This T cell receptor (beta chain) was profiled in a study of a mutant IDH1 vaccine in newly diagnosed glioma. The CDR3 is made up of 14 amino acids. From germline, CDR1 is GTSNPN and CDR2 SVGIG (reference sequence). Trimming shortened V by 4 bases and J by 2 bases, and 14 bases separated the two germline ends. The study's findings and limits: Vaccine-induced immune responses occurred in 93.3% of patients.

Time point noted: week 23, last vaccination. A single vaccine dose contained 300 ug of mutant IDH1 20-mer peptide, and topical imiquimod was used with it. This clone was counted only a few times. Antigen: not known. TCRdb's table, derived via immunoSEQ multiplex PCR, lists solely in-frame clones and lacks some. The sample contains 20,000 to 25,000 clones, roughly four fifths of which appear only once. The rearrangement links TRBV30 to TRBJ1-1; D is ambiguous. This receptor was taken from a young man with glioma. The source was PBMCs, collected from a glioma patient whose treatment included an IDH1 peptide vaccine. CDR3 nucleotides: TGTGCCTGGAATGTTGCGGGGATAAACACTGAAGCTTTCTTT. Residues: CAWNVAGINTEAFF.